The clone carrying this T cell receptor beta chain was seen repeatedly, ten times or more. CDR3 length: 13 residues. V lost 5 bases and J lost 1, with 8 bases in between. Libraries of TCR beta came from iRepertoire HTBI primers plus Arm-PCR of CDR3 regions. TCRdb reanalysed the multiplex PCR reads using MiXCR and keeps one entry per CDR3 protein. The sample contains around 250,000 distinct CDR3 sequences, around a sixth of which appear only once. Time point defined: newly diagnosed GD, antithyroid drugs for less than 3 months. There was RNA extracted from PBMCs, and the TCR library was made from it. This record comes from a study of regulatory T cells in long-lasting Graves disease. The sample also formed part of further work on T cells in Graves' hyperthyroidism and ophthalmopathy.

The source material was peripheral blood mononuclear cells (PBMCs), sampled at new diagnosis, from a patient treated with antithyroid drugs. This rearrangement joins TRBV12-3 or TRBV12-4 to TRBJ1-1; no reliable D call. This TCR was recovered from a woman aged 25 to 45 with Graves disease. The CDR3 loop reads CASSPKGNTEAFF. As DNA, the CDR3 is TGTGCCAGCAGTCCTAAGGGGAACACTGAAGCTTTCTTT.